This TCR beta chain derives from a study of shared clonotypes between healthy human individuals (dated by TCRdb to 2019 to 2021). A note on the overall study: The cohort included a few men and a couple of women between 18 and 49 years of age. Different laboratories and diverse techniques were used to prepare libraries and sequence TCR repertoires, to increase sequencing depth and limit assay-specific biases. To estimate repertoire size and how much clonotypes are shared between individuals, the study performed deep sequencing of blood TCR repertoires from 4 to 6 healthy adults. For each donor, CD4 naive and CD4 memory were each run on three plates, CD8 naive on two plates, and CD8 memory on one plate. Each donor's leukapheresis produced roughly between about 0.9 and 9.5 billion PBMCs.

Trimming takes 4 bases off V and 4 bases off J; junction bases not matched to a gene: 5. The CDR3 spans 17 residues, from the cysteine through the phenylalanine. This entry keeps only the CDR3 DNA: 51 bases, framed from base 1. CDR1 and CDR2 were assigned from the germline V gene as KGHSY and FQNENV. Using the deep immunoSEQ assay, TCR CDR3 regions were amplified from genomic DNA by multiplex PCR. Genomic DNA extracted from each cell subset was distributed evenly over all wells of several immunoSEQ 96-well plates, and each plate served as one replicate. Each replicate PCR for sorted subsets received around 0.2 ug genomic DNA, equal to about 30,000 T cell genomes. Purified libraries were measured with a Qubit 3.0 fluorometer, size-checked on a Bioanalyzer 2100, and measured again with the KAPA Library Quantification kit. Every immunoSEQ 96-well plate was sequenced on a separate single-read 150-cycle Illumina NextSeq 550 flow cell. In the source study's methods: Because the immunoSEQ output held only junctional sequences and lacked quality scores, the filtering could not match the filtering applied to full-length reads. Sequences were annotated with PyIR, a Python wrapper for IgBLAST v1.9, using IMGT germline references to assign V/J genes and CDR3. Reads were filtered out if the reads had weak V/J assignments (E-value above 1e-6), no CDR3, stop codons, out-of-frame junctions, or ambiguous translated residues. V3J clonotypes were defined as sequences sharing an identical inferred V gene, J gene, and CDR3 amino acid sequence. To compute the percentage overlap between repertoires, the number of shared unique clonotypes was divided by the size of the smaller repertoire. Repertoire richness was assessed with RTK rarefaction, the Chao1 estimator, and Recon v2.1 estimates of unobserved clonotypes. Generation probabilities were computed with OLGA for all TCRbeta clonotypes obtained by the gDNA method from a few donors. TCRdb took this table from immuneACCESS and kept in-frame rearrangements with V and J called. Such tables lack part of the clones; where checked against another copy, unresolved V genes explain under half of the gap, and the rest is unexplained. V, J and clone size derive from that table, while D and trimming were established from the DNA sequence. This sample holds some 630,000 clones; roughly 96% were observed only once. Jointly, the top ten make up less than 0.12% of the sample.

The investigation overall reported the following: Sampling was restricted to blood, and TCR repertoires in tissue are likely to differ from TCR repertoires in blood. Compared with non-shared clonotypes, the clonotypes found in all four sorted-subset donors had higher generation probabilities. Because the study included only a small number of donors, the genetic and exposure-history diversity represented was limited. Estimated clonotype richness was generally larger for naive than for memory subsets. Incomplete sequencing was indicated by rarefaction of sorted-subset datasets, despite the large sequencing depth. When a handful of donors were compared, the shared fraction of clonotypes was about 5.4% for naive CD4, 3.5% for naive CD8, about 2.5% for memory CD4, and 0.35% to 0.5% for memory CD8. Pairwise subsampling indicated that sequencing depth was expected to affect the degree of clonotype sharing among donors.

In the case of this clone: It lacks a known antigen. No base qualities exist here, and no much larger clone lies one base off it.

CD8 naive samples were obtained by positive selection for CCR7 among CD45RO-negative cells, yielding a CD45RA+CCR7+ population from which TemRA cells were excluded. The donors were healthy, HIV-negative adults who had no recently reported acute infections or vaccinations. All donors were Caucasian adults living in Nashville, Tennessee, USA. Blood was obtained by leukapheresis, after which PBMCs were separated by Ficoll-Histopaque density gradient centrifugation and cryopreserved in liquid nitrogen vapor phase. Analytical flow cytometry was used to check the purity and quantity of every magnetically sorted T cell population. Genomic DNA was isolated from every sorted fraction and measured by UV absorbance on a Nanodrop 2000c.

The sequenced material came from naive CD8+ T cells sorted from blood. Explained via the paper, the cell subset or site label denotes: CD45RA+CCR7+. The chain employs TRBV16 and TRBJ2-2; the central 14 bases match TRBD2. This clonotype originated in a young woman in good health. The DNA reads TGTGCCAGCAGCCCGGGACTAGCGGGAGTACGCACCGGGGAGCTGTTTTTT. The resulting protein is CASSPGLAGVRTGELFF.